A selection of T cell receptor beta chains follows, all from one sample in a study of blood T cell repertoires in COVID-19. Here immunoSEQ multiplex PCR was the method, and the copy in TCRdb shows in-frame clones only, minus some. This table holds roughly 700,000 clones, about nine tenths found once. Source material: peripheral blood. The source is a young woman with acute or convalescent COVID-19. The CDR3 runs from the conserved cysteine through the conserved F or W. The D gene is left open where the match is weak. The listing skips clone size in some rows; elsewhere it reads once, few, many or a size class.

>TRBD1|TRBJ2-1|few|TRBV4-2
TGTGCCAGCAGCCAAACCGGGACAGGGGACTACAATGAGCAGTTCTTC
CASSQTGTGDYNEQFF
>NA|TRBJ1-2|NA|TRBV11-2
TGTGCCAGCAGCTTACGGGTCACCAATGGCTACACCTTC
CASSLRVTNGYTF
>NA|TRBJ1-1|NA|TRBV2
TGTGCCAGCAGTCGGACGGCGGGGGGGGTCCTCTTT
CASSRTAGGVLF
>NA|TRBJ1-6|NA|TRBV6-5
TGTGCCAGCAGTTACGACAGTCATTCACCCCTCCACTTT
CASSYDSHSPLHF
>TRBD1|TRBJ2-7|NA|TRBV7-6
TGTGCCAGCAGCTCGAGCGGACAGGGCATTACCTACGAGCAGTACTTC
CASSSSGQGITYEQYF
>NA|TRBJ2-2|NA|TRBV5-1
TGCGCCAGCAGCTTCTTCGGGGGACCGGAGAACACCGGGGAGCTGTTTTTT
CASSFFGGPENTGELFF
>NA|TRBJ1-1|NA|TRBV2
TGTGCCAGCGGGGAGGGTGGCATGAACACTGAAGCTTTCTTT
CASGEGGMNTEAFF
>TRBD1|TRBJ1-5|NA|TRBV15
TGTGCCACCAGCCCACGGGACAGCAGACCTATACGCAATCAGCCCCAGCATTTT
CATSPRDSRPIRNQPQHF
>NA|TRBJ1-1|few|TRBV25-1
TGTGCCAGCAGTGAATACGGTGAAGCTTTCTTT
CASSEYGEAFF
>NA|TRBJ2-7|once|TRBV18
TGTGCCAGCTCGCGGGACTCAAGCTCCTACGAGCAGTACTTC
CASSRDSSSYEQYF
>TRBD2|TRBJ2-7|NA|TRBV15
TGTGCCACCAGCAGGGGGGGGGACTCCTACGAGCAGTACTTC
CATSRGGDSYEQYF
>TRBD1|TRBJ1-2|NA|TRBV2
TGTGCCAGCAGAGGACAGGGCTCTAACTATGGCTACACCTTC
CASRGQGSNYGYTF
>NA|TRBJ1-5|NA|TRBV13
TGTGCCAGCGGACCCCGGGGGAATCAGCCCCAGCATTTT
CASGPRGNQPQHF
>TRBD1|TRBJ2-7|NA|TRBV30
TGTGCCTGGAGGTTAACGGGACAGGGTATGTACGAGCAGTACTTC
CAWRLTGQGMYEQYF
>NA|TRBJ1-1|NA|TRBV9
TGTGCCAGCAGCGTAGAACGGGAGGCTGAAGCTTTCTTT
CASSVEREAEAFF
>NA|TRBJ1-1|NA|TRBV19
TGTGCCAGTAACGGGGGAAAGGGTTGGAACACTGAAGCTTTCTTT
CASNGGKGWNTEAFF
>NA|TRBJ1-1|NA|TRBV5-1
TGCGCCAGCAGCTTTGTCAAAAACACTGAAGCTTTCTTT
CASSFVKNTEAFF
>NA|TRBJ1-5|NA|TRBV19
TGTGCCAGTAGAGACTTAGGGGGGGATGTACAGCCCCAGCATTTT
CASRDLGGDVQPQHF
>NA|TRBJ1-5|NA|TRBV30
TGTGCCTGGAGTGTACAGGGAGGGAATATGGCCCAGCATTTT
CAWSVQGGNMAQHF
>NA|TRBJ1-5|once|TRBV19
TGTGCCAGTACGGGGTCTTGGAGGGTGGGCAATCAGCCCCAGCATTTT
CASTGSWRVGNQPQHF
>TRBD2|TRBJ2-2|NA|TRBV12-5
TGTGCTAGTGGTTATACTAGCGGGGGTCCCGGGGAGCTGTTTTTT
CASGYTSGGPGELFF
>TRBD2|TRBJ2-1|NA|TRBV18
TGTGCCAGCTCACCGGGACTAGCGAGCTCCTACAATGAGCAGTTCTTC
CASSPGLASSYNEQFF